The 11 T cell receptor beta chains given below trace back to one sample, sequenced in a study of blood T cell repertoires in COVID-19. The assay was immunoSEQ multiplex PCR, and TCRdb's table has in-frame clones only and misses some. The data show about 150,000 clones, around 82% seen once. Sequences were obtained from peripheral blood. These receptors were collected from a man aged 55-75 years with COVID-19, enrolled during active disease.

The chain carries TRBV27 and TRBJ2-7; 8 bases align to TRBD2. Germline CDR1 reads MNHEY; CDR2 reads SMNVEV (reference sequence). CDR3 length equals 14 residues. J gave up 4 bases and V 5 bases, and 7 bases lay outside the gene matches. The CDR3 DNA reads TGTGCCAGCAGTCAAAGCGGGAGTAAGTACGAGCAGTACTTC. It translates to CASSQSGSKYEQYF.

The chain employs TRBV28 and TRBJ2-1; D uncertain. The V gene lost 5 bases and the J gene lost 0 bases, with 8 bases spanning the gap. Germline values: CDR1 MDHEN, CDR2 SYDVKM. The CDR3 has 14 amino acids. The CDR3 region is CASSEPGSYNEQFF. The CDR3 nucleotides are TGTGCCAGCAGTGAGCCAGGCTCCTACAATGAGCAGTTCTTC.

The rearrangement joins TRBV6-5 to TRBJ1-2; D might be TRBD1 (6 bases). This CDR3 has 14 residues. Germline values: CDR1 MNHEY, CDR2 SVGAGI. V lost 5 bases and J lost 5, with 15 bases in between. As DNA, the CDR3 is TGTGCCAGCAGTCCCAAGGCGCAGGGGTATGGCTACACCTTC. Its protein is CASSPKAQGYGYTF.

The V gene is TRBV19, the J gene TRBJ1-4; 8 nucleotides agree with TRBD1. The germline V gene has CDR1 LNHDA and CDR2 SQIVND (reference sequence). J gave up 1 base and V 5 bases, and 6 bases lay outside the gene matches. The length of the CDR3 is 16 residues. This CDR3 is CASSDRTGRTNEKLFF. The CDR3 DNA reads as TGTGCCAGTAGTGACCGGACAGGGCGAACTAATGAAAAACTGTTTTTT.

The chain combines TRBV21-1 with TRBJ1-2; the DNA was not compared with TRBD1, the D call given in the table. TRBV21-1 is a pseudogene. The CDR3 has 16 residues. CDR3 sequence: CASSKAGQLTNYGYTF. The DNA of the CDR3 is TGTGCCAGCAGCAAAGCGGGGCAATTGACTAACTATGGCTACACCTTC.

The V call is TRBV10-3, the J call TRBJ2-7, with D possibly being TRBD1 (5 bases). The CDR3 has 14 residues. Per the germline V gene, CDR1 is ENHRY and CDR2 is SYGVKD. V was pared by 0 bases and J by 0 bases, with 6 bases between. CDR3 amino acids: CAISESGASYEQYF. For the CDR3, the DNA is TGTGCCATCAGTGAGTCTGGGGCCTCCTACGAGCAGTACTTC.

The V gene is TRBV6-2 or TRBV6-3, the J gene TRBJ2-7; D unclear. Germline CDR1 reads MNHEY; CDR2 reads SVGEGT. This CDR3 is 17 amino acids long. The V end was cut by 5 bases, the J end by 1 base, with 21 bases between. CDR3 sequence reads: CASSQTRGVLISYEQYF. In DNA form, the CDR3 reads TGTGCCAGCAGTCAGACCCGCGGAGTATTAATATCCTACGAGCAGTACTTC.

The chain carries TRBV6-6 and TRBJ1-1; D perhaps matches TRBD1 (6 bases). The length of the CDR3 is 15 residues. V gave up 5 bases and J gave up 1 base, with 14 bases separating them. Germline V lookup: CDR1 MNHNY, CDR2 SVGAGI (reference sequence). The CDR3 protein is CASSVLGHQNTEAFF. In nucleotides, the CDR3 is TGTGCCAGCAGTGTTTTGGGACACCAGAACACTGAAGCTTTCTTT.

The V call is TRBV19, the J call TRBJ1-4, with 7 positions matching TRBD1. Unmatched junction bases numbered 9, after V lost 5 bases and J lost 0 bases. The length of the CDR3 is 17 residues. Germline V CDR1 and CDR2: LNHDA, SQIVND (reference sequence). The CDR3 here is CASSPPGQMSTNEKLFF. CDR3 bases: TGTGCCAGTAGTCCTCCGGGACAGATGTCAACTAATGAAAAACTGTTTTTT.

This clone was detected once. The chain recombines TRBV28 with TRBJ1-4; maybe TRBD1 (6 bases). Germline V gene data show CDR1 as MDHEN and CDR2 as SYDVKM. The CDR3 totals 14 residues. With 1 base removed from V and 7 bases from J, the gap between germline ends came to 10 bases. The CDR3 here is CASSLFQGTEKLFF. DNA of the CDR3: TGTGCCAGCAGTTTATTCCAGGGGACTGAAAAACTGTTTTTT.

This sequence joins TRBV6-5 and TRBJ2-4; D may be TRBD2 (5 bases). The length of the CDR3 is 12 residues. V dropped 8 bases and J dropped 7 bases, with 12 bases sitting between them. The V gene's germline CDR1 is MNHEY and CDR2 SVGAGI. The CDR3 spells CASRGPGNIQYF. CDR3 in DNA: TGTGCCAGCCGAGGGCCGGGGAACATTCAGTACTTC.